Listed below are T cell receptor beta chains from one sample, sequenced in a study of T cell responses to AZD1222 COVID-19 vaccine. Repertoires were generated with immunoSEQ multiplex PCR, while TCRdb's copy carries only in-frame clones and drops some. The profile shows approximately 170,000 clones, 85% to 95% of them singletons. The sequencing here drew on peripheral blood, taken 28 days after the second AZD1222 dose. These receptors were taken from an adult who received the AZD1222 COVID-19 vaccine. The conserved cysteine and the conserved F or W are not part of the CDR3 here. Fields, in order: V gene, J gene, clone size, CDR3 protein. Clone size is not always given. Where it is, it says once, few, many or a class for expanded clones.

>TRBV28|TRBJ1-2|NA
ASSLIMGKKGYT
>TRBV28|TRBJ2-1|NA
ASSSGTGSYNEQF
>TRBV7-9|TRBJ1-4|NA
ASSFFGQGTNEKLF
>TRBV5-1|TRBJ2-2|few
ASSPGTSSNTGELF
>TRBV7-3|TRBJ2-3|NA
ASSPQQRSPQY
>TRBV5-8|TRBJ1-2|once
ASSTLLAGHYGYT
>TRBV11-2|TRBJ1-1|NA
ASSPWTGGTEAF
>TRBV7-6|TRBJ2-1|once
ASSDGAPGGLFPEQF
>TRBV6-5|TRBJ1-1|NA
ASSPDGLNTEAF
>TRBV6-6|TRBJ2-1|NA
ASMPSSYNEQF
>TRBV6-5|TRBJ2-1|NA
ASSSLLAGLNNEQF
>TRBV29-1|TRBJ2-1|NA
SVEGEPGLVYNEQF
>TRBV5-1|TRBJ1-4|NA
ASSLGQGGEKLF
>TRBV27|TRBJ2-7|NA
ASSPRDSLREQY
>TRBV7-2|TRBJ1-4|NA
ASSPDRGWEKLF
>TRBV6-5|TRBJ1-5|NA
ASSYSHNSNQPQH
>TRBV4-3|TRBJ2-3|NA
ASSQDSSDTQY